This T cell receptor beta chain is drawn from a study of T cells after yellow fever vaccination. This clonotype turned up a few times. The study made its TCR cDNA through 5'RACE template switching. That step introduced a universal primer site along with UMIs. MiXCR, run by TCRdb on the 5' RACE reads, gives a single entry per CDR3 protein. There are nearly 550,000 distinct CDR3 sequences in the sample; 15% to 20% occur only once, and roughly an eighth lies in the top ten. The germline gives CDR1 SGHTA, CDR2 FQGNSA. Trimming shortened V by 6 bases and J by 7 bases, and 16 bases separated the two germline ends. This CDR3 is 14 amino acids long.

This chain joins TRBV7-2 and TRBJ2-1; weak D call: TRBD1 (6 bases). This TCR was recovered from a man aged 25 to 40 who received the YFV17D yellow fever vaccine. Sequencing was performed on PBMCs, taken 15 days after the yellow fever booster vaccination. The CDR3 spells CASSPRGFSNEQFF. The CDR3, as DNA: TGTGCCAGCAGTCCCAGGGGTTTCAGTAATGAGCAGTTCTTC. Variable domain in full (rest from reference TRBV7-2 and TRBJ2-1): GAGVSQSPSNKVTEKGKDVELRCDPISGHTALYWYRQSLGQGLEFLIYFQGNSAPDKSGLPSDRFSAERTGGSVSTLTIQRTQQEDSAVYLCASSPRGFSNEQFFGPGTRLTVL.